A single T cell receptor (beta chain) is shown here with its context. The sample belongs to a study of blood T cell repertoires in COVID-19. This CDR3 is 13 amino acids long. The J segment lost 2 bases and the V segment lost 8 bases, leaving 6 bases of the junction unmatched. CDR1 MDHEN and CDR2 SYDVKM come from the germline V gene. Method: immunoSEQ multiplex PCR; TCRdb's copy keeps in-frame clones and lacks some. The top ten hold 3.5% to 4.5% of the sample, which has 250,000 to 350,000 clones, approximately 87% seen once. The sequence came from a woman between 50 and 59 years old with active or convalescent COVID-19. The sequenced sample consisted of peripheral blood. The chain joins TRBV28 to TRBJ2-7, with 7 bases aligning to TRBD2. CDR3 bases: TGTGCCAGCGGACAAGCGGGAACCTACGAGCAGTACTTC. Translation gives CASGQAGTYEQYF. The complete variable domain, with remaining parts taken from reference TRBV28 and TRBJ2-7, reads DVKVTQSSRYLVKRTGEKVFLECVQDMDHENMFWYRQDPGLGLRLIYFSYDVKMKEKGDIPEGYSVSREKKERFSLILESASTNQTSMYLCASGQAGTYEQYFGPGTRLTVT.